The 3 T cell receptor beta chains listed next were all sequenced from one sample in a study of immune evolution from preneoplasia to lung adenocarcinoma. The data were produced by immunoSEQ multiplex PCR, yet TCRdb's version contains in-frame clones alone and is incomplete. The sample records about 21,000 clones, approximately 75% being singletons. The sample taken for sequencing was FFPE invasive lung adenocarcinoma tissue. The source is a person aged 55-75 years with lung adenocarcinoma.

This clone has just a few counts. The chain combines TRBV5-1 with TRBJ1-5; tentative D call: TRBD1 (6 bases). CDR3 size: 15 residues. The V end was cut by 5 bases, the J end by 2 bases, with 14 bases between. Per the germline V gene, CDR1 is SGHRS and CDR2 is YFSETQ. CDR3 amino acids: CASRDSPTGNQPQHF. DNA of the CDR3: TGCGCCAGCAGGGACAGTCCCACTGGCAATCAGCCCCAGCATTTT.

The chain employs TRBV7-9 and TRBJ2-5; D unclear. Per germline, CDR1 SEHNR and CDR2 FQNEAQ (reference sequence). Trimming removed 5 bases from V and 2 bases from J, with 3 bases in between. The CDR3 runs to 11 residues. The CDR3 spells CASSKQETQYF. CDR3 in DNA: TGTGCCAGCAGCAAACAAGAGACCCAGTACTTC.

The chain has TRBV6-6 and TRBJ2-5, with a tentative D call TRBD2 (5 bases). The CDR3 runs 13 residues. V lost 7 bases, J lost 1 base, and 10 bases lay in between. CDR1 and CDR2 (germline): MNHNY, SVGAGI (reference sequence). CDR3 amino acids: CASIPSGQETQYF. The CDR3 DNA follows: TGTGCCAGCATCCCCAGCGGCCAAGAGACCCAGTACTTC.